The 18 T cell receptor beta chains reported below all come from one sample, sequenced in a study of T cells in Graves' hyperthyroidism and ophthalmopathy. Regions amplified from RNA transcripts were the TCR beta CDR3 regions. The HTBI primer set served for first-round RT-PCR of the TCR CDR3. TCRdb ran MiXCR on the multiplex PCR reads and lists one entry per CDR3 protein. The sample shows nearly 750,000 distinct CDR3 sequences, around 40% of them seen only once. Sequencing was carried out using blood. These TCRs come from a woman between 40 and 55 years old with Graves' hyperthyroidism.

This chain links TRBV7-2 with TRBJ1-3; D is perhaps TRBD1 (5 bases). CDR3 length equals 16 residues. Germline assignment: CDR1 SGHTA and CDR2 FQGNSA. V lost 1 base and J lost 6, with 16 bases in between. The CDR3 nucleotides read TGTGCCAGCAGCTTAGAGGCTACAGGCGTCGAAAACACCATATATTTT. This sequence encodes CASSLEATGVENTIYF.

This sequence joins TRBV29-1 and TRBJ1-1; perhaps TRBD1 as D (6 bases). Trimming pared 6 bases from V and 1 base from J, leaving 15 bases between. CDR3 size: 14 residues. The germline CDR1 and CDR2 sequences are SQVTM and ANQGSEA. CDR3 in DNA: TGCAGCGTCCTGGGGGGGGGCCGGAACACTGAAGCTTTCTTT. This gives the protein CSVLGGGRNTEAFF.

This rearrangement joins TRBV25-1 to TRBJ2-5; TRBD1 agrees at 9 bases. The junction had 9 bases not matched to a gene; V was cut back by 1 base and J by 9 bases. The length of the CDR3 is 15 residues. Germline V CDR1 and CDR2: MGHDK, SYGVNS. The CDR3 reads CASSELVRGQGAQYF. For the CDR3, the DNA is TGTGCCAGCAGTGAATTGGTGAGGGGACAGGGAGCCCAGTACTTC.

This clonotype was counted only a few times. The DNA for the CDR3 is TGTGCCAGCAGCCCACATCGGGACACCGGGAAACACTATGGCTACACCTTC. It codes for CASSPHRDTGKHYGYTF. The J gene is TRBJ1-2, the V gene TRBV10-3; TRBD1 is a possible D gene (6 bases). Looked up from germline, CDR1 is ENHRY and CDR2 is SYGVKD. Trimming stripped 10 bases from V and 3 bases from J, with 27 bases between. The CDR3 loop spans 17 amino acids.

This clonotype has ten or more counts. The CDR3 region is CASSLFQGEGYTF. The CDR3 DNA follows: TGTGCCAGCAGCTTATTCCAGGGGGAAGGCTACACCTTC. The chain has TRBV7-9 and TRBJ1-2; 7 nucleotides agree with TRBD1. With 2 bases clipped from V and 8 bases from J, the junction kept 5 bases outside the gene matches. The germline V gene has CDR1 SEHNR and CDR2 FQNEAQ (reference sequence). The CDR3 runs 13 residues.

This clonotype was detected a few times. The genes are TRBV7-9 and TRBJ1-1, with a possible D match to TRBD1 (6 bases). The CDR3 runs to 20 residues. The V end was cut by 4 bases, the J end by 1 base, with 28 bases between. CDR1 is SEHNR, CDR2 FQNEAQ, per germline (reference sequence). This CDR3 reads CASSCNKCRVQGRANTEAFF. CDR3 coding DNA: TGTGCCAGCAGCTGTAATAAGTGCAGAGTTCAGGGGAGGGCGAACACTGAAGCTTTCTTT. Complete variable domain (other parts from reference TRBV7-9 and TRBJ1-1): DTGVSQNPRHKITKRGQNVTFRCDPISEHNRLYWYRQTLGQGPEFLTYFQNEAQLEKSRLLSDRFSAERPKGSFSTLEIQRTEQGDSAMYLCASSCNKCRVQGRANTEAFFGQGTRLTVV.

A few counts support this clonotype. The chain recombines TRBV7-9 with TRBJ1-3; the match to TRBD1 covers 7 bases. Germline loops: CDR1 SEHNR, CDR2 FQNEAQ (reference sequence). After removal of 4 bases from V and 4 bases from J, the junction contained 10 bases not matched to a gene. This CDR3 has 16 amino acids. For the CDR3, the DNA is TGTGCCAGCAGCTCATTACGACAGGGACAGGGAAACACCATATATTTT. Translation: CASSSLRQGQGNTIYF.

This clonotype has just one count. The chain is built from TRBV7-9 and TRBJ1-5; a possible D gene is TRBD1 (6 bases). Trimming pared 5 bases from V and 11 bases from J, leaving 16 bases between. Germline V gene sequence: CDR1 SEHNR, CDR2 FQNEAQ (reference sequence). The CDR3 totals 13 residues. Written as DNA, the CDR3 is TGTGCCAGCAGCAAACAGGGCCAAGAGACCCAGCATTTT. It encodes CASSKQGQETQHF. The variable domain in full, with the rest retrieved from reference TRBV7-9 and TRBJ1-5, is DTGVSQNPRHKITKRGQNVTFRCDPISEHNRLYWYRQTLGQGPEFLTYFQNEAQLEKSRLLSDRFSAERPKGSFSTLEIQRTEQGDSAMYLCASSKQGQETQHFGDGTRLSIL.

CDR3 bases: TGTGCCATCAGTCCCGTCCGACTAGCCCGACTAGAGACCCAGTACTTC. It encodes CAISPVRLARLETQYF. This chain uses TRBV10-3 with TRBJ2-5, with 7 bases fitting TRBD2. Germline CDR1 reads ENHRY; CDR2 reads SYGVKD. With 5 bases clipped from V and 4 bases from J, the junction kept 13 bases outside the gene matches. This CDR3 region has 16 residues.

This clonotype occurred a few times. The rearrangement joins TRBV14 to TRBJ2-7; 8 bases fit TRBD2. V shed 2 bases and J 5 bases; nucleotides not matched to a gene: 14. The CDR3 is 17 amino acids. Germline V lookup: CDR1 SGHDN, CDR2 FVKESK. The CDR3 nucleotides are TGTGCCAGCAGCCAATGGGGCCCGGGACTAGAGGGTCACGAGCAGTACTTC. Translated: CASSQWGPGLEGHEQYF.

This clonotype has a count of ten or more. This chain connects TRBV7-9 to TRBJ2-7; D remains unclear. V was shortened by 6 bases and J by 4 bases, with 7 bases between the two germline ends. Germline V gene data show CDR1 as SEHNR and CDR2 as FQNEAQ (reference sequence). CDR3 length: 11 residues. This CDR3 reads CASSHKYEQYF. The CDR3 coding sequence is TGTGCCAGCAGTCACAAGTACGAGCAGTACTTC. The whole variable domain, filled in from reference TRBV7-9 and TRBJ2-7, reads DTGVSQNPRHKITKRGQNVTFRCDPISEHNRLYWYRQTLGQGPEFLTYFQNEAQLEKSRLLSDRFSAERPKGSFSTLEIQRTEQGDSAMYLCASSHKYEQYFGPGTRLTVT.

This sequence joins TRBV4-1 and TRBJ1-5; D is unclear. Germline V CDR1 and CDR2: MGHRA, YSYEKL. The CDR3 totals 16 residues. Trimming pared 5 bases from V and 0 bases from J, leaving 14 bases between. The CDR3 is CASSAYPQISNQPQHF. CDR3 bases: TGCGCCAGCAGCGCATACCCCCAAATTAGCAATCAGCCCCAGCATTTT.

This clonotype was seen repeatedly, ten times or more. The V and J genes are TRBV20-1 and TRBJ2-7; D gene uncertain. Trimming cost V 3 bases and J 2 bases, with 8 bases left between them. The CDR3 extends over 12 amino acids. Germline V gene data show CDR1 as DFQATT and CDR2 as SNEGSKA (reference sequence). CDR3 residues: CSASQATYEQYF. The DNA for the CDR3 is TGCAGTGCTAGCCAGGCAACCTACGAGCAGTACTTC.

Written as DNA, the CDR3 is TGTGCCAGCAGTTTGCCCAGGGTGAGCTCCTACGAGCAGTACTTC. As protein: CASSLPRVSSYEQYF. V and J are TRBV7-2 and TRBJ2-7; maybe TRBD1 (5 bases). Germline loops: CDR1 SGHTA, CDR2 FQGNSA. The CDR3 contains 15 residues. Trimming stripped 6 bases from V and 0 bases from J, with 15 bases between.

This clonotype was observed many times. Its ends do not fully match the called genes, so a read error is possible. V gene TRBV7-7 combines with J gene TRBJ2-5, with D possibly called TRBD1 or TRBD2 (5 bases each). CDR1 is SSHAT and CDR2 is FNYEAQ in the germline V gene (reference sequence). This CDR3 comprises 15 residues. The CDR3: CASSRYRDDQGTQYF. The CDR3 DNA follows: TGTGCTAGCAGCCGCTATCGGGACGACCAGGGGACCCAGTACTTC.

This clonotype turned up a few times. Germline and junction disagree at one end, which may indicate a read error. The V gene is TRBV7-2, the J gene TRBJ1-2; D not certain. Germline V gives CDR1 SGHTA, CDR2 FQGNSA. The CDR3 is 14 residues long. This CDR3 reads CASSQDGRVYGYTF. CDR3 sequence (DNA): TGCGCCAGCAGCCAAGATGGGCGGGTTTATGGCTACACCTTC.

This clonotype was recorded many times. The chain uses TRBV20-1 and TRBJ1-4; 10 bases agree with TRBD1. The CDR3 totals 15 residues. Unmatched junction bases numbered 6, after V lost 0 bases and J lost 8 bases. In germline, CDR1 is DFQATT, CDR2 SNEGSKA (reference sequence). The DNA for the CDR3 is TGCAGTGCTAGAGATTCGGGGACAGGGGACGAAAAACTGTTTTTT. Residues: CSARDSGTGDEKLFF.

This clonotype was seen a single time. This may stem from a read error, because a much larger clone lies one nucleotide away. In nucleotides, the CDR3 is TGTGCCAGCAGCCAAGGCGAGACAGGGGCAACTAATGAAAAACTGGTTTTT. Protein: CASSQGETGATNEKLVF. V usage is TRBV9 and J usage is TRBJ1-4; 8 bases are shared with TRBD1. This CDR3 comprises 17 residues. From germline, CDR1 is SGDLS and CDR2 YYNGEE.